The 17 T cell receptor beta chains listed next were all sequenced from one sample in a study of T cells in tumors after PD-1 blockade. The method was immunoSEQ multiplex PCR; TCRdb's version includes in-frame clones alone and lacks a portion of them. Here the sample spans tens of thousands of clones, 73% being singletons. This specimen consisted of PBMCs, obtained after anti-PD-1 treatment. The receptors derive from a human donor with basal cell carcinoma.

V usage is TRBV19 and J usage is TRBJ2-5; 14 positions match TRBD2. V lost 7 bases and J lost 14; bases outside the gene matches: 9. Germline CDR1 and CDR2: LNHDA and SQIVND (reference sequence). The CDR3 is made up of 13 amino acids. Here the CDR3 reads CASTPGLAGDYYF. CDR3 DNA sequence: TGTGCCAGTACCCCGGGACTAGCGGGAGACTATTACTTC.

The CDR3 reads CASSVIWGQPQHF. CDR3 DNA sequence: TGTGCCAGCAGTGTAATTTGGGGTCAGCCCCAGCATTTT. This rearrangement joins TRBV28 to TRBJ1-5; D gene uncertain. V was pared by 5 bases and J by 6 bases, with 11 bases between. Germline-derived CDR1 and CDR2 are MDHEN and SYDVKM. The CDR3 is 13 residues long.

The chain combines TRBV6-2 or TRBV6-3 with TRBJ2-1; 10 nucleotides align to TRBD2. From germline, CDR1 is MNHEY and CDR2 SVGEGT. Unmatched junction bases numbered 7, after V lost 5 bases and J lost 9 bases. The CDR3 runs 14 residues. The CDR3, as DNA: TGTGCCAGCAGTGCTAGCGGGAGAGGAGTTGAGCAGTTCTTC. Its protein is CASSASGRGVEQFF.

The CDR3 sequence is CASSSRDTSTDTQYF. CDR3 bases: TGTGCCAGCAGCTCGAGGGACACTAGCACAGATACGCAGTATTTT. This chain uses TRBV7-2 with TRBJ2-3; weak D call: TRBD1 (6 bases). The CDR3 is 15 amino acids. Germline V gives CDR1 SGHTA, CDR2 FQGNSA. The V end lost 4 bases, the J end lost 0 bases, and 11 bases lay between the germline ends.

The V call is TRBV28, the J call TRBJ2-5, with 12 bases that match TRBD2. This CDR3 has 16 amino acids. Losses at the gene ends were 4 bases for V and 1 base for J; bases not matched to a gene: 4. The germline V gene has CDR1 MDHEN and CDR2 SYDVKM. The DNA of the CDR3 is TGTGCCAGCAGTTCAACTAGCGGGAGGTTCCAAGAGACCCAGTACTTC. Amino acids: CASSSTSGRFQETQYF.

The CDR3 DNA reads as TGTGCCAGCAGTTACACCGGTGGAGGGACCCAGTACTTC. This sequence encodes CASSYTGGGTQYF. The chain has TRBV6-5 and TRBJ2-5; weak D call: TRBD2 (5 bases). Germline CDR1 and CDR2: MNHEY and SVGAGI. Trimming took off 2 bases at V and 7 bases at J, with 11 bases between the two ends. This CDR3 spans 13 amino acids.

This clone was detected a few times. The chain combines TRBV5-4 with TRBJ1-1; no clear D gene. The V gene's germline CDR1 is SGHNT and CDR2 YYREEE (reference sequence). The germline V and J ends were trimmed by 2 bases and 1 base, with 6 bases remaining between them. This CDR3 has 13 residues. The DNA of the CDR3 is TGTGCCAGCAGCTTCTCGGCGAACACTGAAGCTTTCTTT. It specifies CASSFSANTEAFF.

This clone turned up a few times. V and J are TRBV5-4 and TRBJ2-5; no firm D call. With 0 bases removed from V and 4 bases from J, the gap between germline ends came to 10 bases. The CDR3 extends over 14 amino acids. The germline V gene encodes CDR1 SGHNT and CDR2 YYREEE (reference sequence). CDR3: CASSLAGGRETQYF. The CDR3 coding sequence is TGTGCCAGCAGCTTGGCGGGCGGAAGAGAGACCCAGTACTTC.

This clone turned up a few times. The chain employs TRBV7-9 and TRBJ1-1; D remains ambiguous. Germline V gene sequence: CDR1 SEHNR, CDR2 FQNEAQ (reference sequence). Trimming took off 5 bases at V and 1 base at J, with 8 bases between the two ends. The length of the CDR3 is 13 residues. Here the CDR3 reads CASSLVQNTEAFF. The CDR3 DNA sequence: TGTGCCAGCAGCCTTGTCCAGAACACTGAAGCTTTCTTT.

V and J are TRBV10-3 and TRBJ1-1, with 11 bases lining up with TRBD1. Per the germline V gene, CDR1 is ENHRY and CDR2 is SYGVKD. V shed 2 bases and J 4 bases; nucleotides not matched to a gene: 3. This CDR3 spans 15 amino acids. CDR3 bases: TGTGCCATCAGTGAGGGACAGGGGGCATTCACTGAAGCTTTCTTT. It codes for CAISEGQGAFTEAFF.

V gene TRBV7-2 combines with J gene TRBJ2-1; 9 nucleotides match TRBD1. The V segment lost 0 bases and the J segment 8 bases; nucleotides outside the gene matches: 5. The CDR3 spans 15 residues. Per the germline V gene, CDR1 is SGHTA and CDR2 is FQGNSA. The chain's CDR3 is CASSLAGQGSDEQFF. The CDR3 DNA sequence: TGTGCCAGCAGCTTAGCGGGACAGGGATCCGATGAGCAGTTCTTC.

Details on this clone: Sequence at one end of the junction differs from germline and may be a read error. This chain links TRBV6-1 with TRBJ2-7; 8 nucleotides agree with TRBD1. The germline V gene has CDR1 MNHNS and CDR2 SASEGT. The CDR3 contains 16 residues. DNA of the CDR3: TGTGCCAGCGGTGACCTCGGACAGGGTAACTCCTACGAGCAGTACTTC. This encodes CASGDLGQGNSYEQYF.

The V and J genes are TRBV5-1 and TRBJ1-1, with D unresolved. The CDR3 is 15 residues long. CDR1 SGHRS and CDR2 YFSETQ come from the germline V gene. V was shortened by 0 bases and J by 6 bases, with 15 bases between the two germline ends. Here the CDR3 DNA reads TGCGCCAGCAGCTTGGACGCCCGTCTTGGGGCTGAAGCTTTCTTT. It is translated as CASSLDARLGAEAFF.

The table lists this clone with many counts. The chain is built from TRBV6-5 and TRBJ2-1, with a weak D call TRBD2 (5 bases). The germline V gene has CDR1 MNHEY and CDR2 SVGAGI. The CDR3 loop spans 16 amino acids. V lost 0 bases and J lost 2, with 11 bases in between. This CDR3 is CASSYSGRGPYNEQFF. The CDR3 DNA follows: TGTGCCAGCAGTTACTCGGGGAGAGGCCCCTACAATGAGCAGTTCTTC.

The chain joins TRBV19 to TRBJ2-3, with 9 bases identical to TRBD2. The CDR3 contains 14 residues. Germline loops: CDR1 LNHDA, CDR2 SQIVND (reference sequence). V gave up 5 bases and J gave up 4 bases; unmatched junction bases: 4. CDR3 sequence (DNA): TGTGCCAGTAGTCGGAGCGGGGGGCCAGATACGCAGTATTTT. Its protein is CASSRSGGPDTQYF.

This chain uses TRBV27 with TRBJ1-5; D unresolved. Germline V lookup: CDR1 MNHEY, CDR2 SMNVEV (reference sequence). Trimming took off 3 bases at V and 2 bases at J, with 5 bases between the two ends. The CDR3 runs to 13 residues. CDR3 nucleotides: TGTGCCAGCAGTTTCCTTGGCAATCAGCCCCAGCATTTT. Translated, it gives CASSFLGNQPQHF.

This sequence joins TRBV7-6 and TRBJ2-3, with D maybe TRBD2 (6 bases). V was clipped by 5 bases and J by 2 bases, with 17 bases between them. The CDR3 covers 16 residues. Germline assignment: CDR1 SGHVS and CDR2 FNYEAQ. CDR3 loop: CASSVDGTLLTDTQYF. CDR3 coding DNA: TGTGCCAGCAGCGTAGATGGGACTCTCCTCACAGATACGCAGTATTTT.